Ten or more counts support the clone carrying this T cell receptor beta chain. CDR1 and CDR2 (germline): SGHRS, YFSETQ. The CDR3 is 12 residues long. The germline V and J ends were trimmed by 0 bases and 7 bases, with 8 bases remaining between them. This specimen comes from a study of T cells in Graves' hyperthyroidism and ophthalmopathy. Background on the study: Any treatment followed the collection of peripheral blood at initial diagnosis.

Authors of the study amplified TCR beta CDR3 regions from RNA transcripts. HTBI primers drove first-round RT-PCR of the TCR CDR3. From the multiplex PCR reads, TCRdb called clonotypes with MiXCR, one entry per CDR3 protein. The repertoire holds around 690,000 distinct CDR3 sequences, with around 20% as singletons. This chain connects TRBV5-1 to TRBJ2-7, with D possibly TRBD2 on 5 matching bases. The clonotype was recovered from a man in his thirties or forties with Graves' ophthalmopathy. What was sequenced was blood. CDR3 protein: CASSLDGVEQYF. CDR3 nucleotides: TGCGCCAGCAGCTTGGACGGGGTGGAGCAGTACTTC.